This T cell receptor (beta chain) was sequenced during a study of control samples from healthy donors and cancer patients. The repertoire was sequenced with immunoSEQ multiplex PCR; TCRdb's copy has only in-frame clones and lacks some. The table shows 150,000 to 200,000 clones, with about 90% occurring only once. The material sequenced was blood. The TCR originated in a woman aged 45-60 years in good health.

CDR3: CASSLGGTNTIYF. Here the CDR3 DNA reads TGTGCCAGCAGCCTAGGGGGGACAAACACCATATATTTT. The chain has TRBV5-6 and TRBJ1-3, with a tentative D call TRBD1 (6 bases). The CDR3 has 13 amino acids. The germline V gene has CDR1 SGHDT and CDR2 YYEEEE. V lost 4 bases and J 6 bases, leaving 11 bases between the germline ends.